This entry is about one T cell receptor beta chain. Its antigen remains unidentified. The data originate from a study of cytomegalovirus exposure and HLA in healthy donors. Looking at the study overall: In an early release, HLA-typed donors contributed 77 million or so unique TCR sequences.

General study points: The listing of 150 or so TCR beta chains classed them as cytomegalovirus-associated.

In the PCR, 60 Vbeta and 13 Jbeta primers were used. Data came from immunoSEQ multiplex PCR; TCRdb stores just in-frame clones and leaves some out. The sample records approximately 150,000 clones, approximately 71% being singletons. This CDR3 spans 14 amino acids. V was cut by 4 bases and J by 1 base, with 11 bases left in between. The germline V gene encodes CDR1 SGDLS and CDR2 YYNGEE. The receptor was derived from a man aged 50 or older in good health and CMV-seronegative. This rearrangement joins TRBV9 to TRBJ1-1, with a weak D call TRBD1 (6 bases). The specimen was PBMCs. The CDR3 bases are TGTGCCAGCAGCCCAGTGACAGGGAACACTGAAGCTTTCTTT. Translating it yields CASSPVTGNTEAFF.